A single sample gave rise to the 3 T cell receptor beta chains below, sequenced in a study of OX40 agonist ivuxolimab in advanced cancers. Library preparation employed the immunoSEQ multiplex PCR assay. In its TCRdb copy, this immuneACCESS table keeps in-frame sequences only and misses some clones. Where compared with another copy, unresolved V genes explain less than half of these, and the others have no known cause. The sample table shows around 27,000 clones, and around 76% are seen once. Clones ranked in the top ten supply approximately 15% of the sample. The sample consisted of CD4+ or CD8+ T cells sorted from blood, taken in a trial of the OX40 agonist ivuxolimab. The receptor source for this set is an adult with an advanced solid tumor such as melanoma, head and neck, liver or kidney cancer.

The CDR3 sequence is CASSRWGGDRNEQFF. DNA of the CDR3: TGTGCCAGCAGTCGCTGGGGGGGAGATCGAAATGAGCAGTTCTTC. This chain links TRBV27 with TRBJ2-1, with 7 nucleotides matching TRBD2. V lost 5 bases to trimming and J lost 7 bases; unmatched junction nucleotides: 11. The CDR3 is 15 amino acids. Germline assignment: CDR1 MNHEY and CDR2 SMNVEV (reference sequence).

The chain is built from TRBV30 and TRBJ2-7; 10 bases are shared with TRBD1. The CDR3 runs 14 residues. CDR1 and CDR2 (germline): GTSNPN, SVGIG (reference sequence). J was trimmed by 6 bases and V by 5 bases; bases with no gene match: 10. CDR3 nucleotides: TGTGCCTGGGGAACCTTGGGGACAGGGGTCGAGCAGTACTTC. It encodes CAWGTLGTGVEQYF.

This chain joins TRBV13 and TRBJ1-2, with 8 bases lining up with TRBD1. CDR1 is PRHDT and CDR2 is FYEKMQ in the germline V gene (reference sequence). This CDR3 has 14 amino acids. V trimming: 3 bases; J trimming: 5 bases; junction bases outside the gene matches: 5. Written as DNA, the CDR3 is TGTGCCAGCAGCTTTGGGACAGGCCTTTATGGCTACACCTTC. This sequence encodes CASSFGTGLYGYTF.